This TCR beta chain was sequenced for a study of cytomegalovirus exposure and HLA in healthy donors (dated 2017 in TCRdb). Study-wide context: An earlier analysis of some 550 of the donors reported about 290 Gb of sequence data and about 100 million unique TCR beta sequences from 150 million to 200 million T cells. An early release that covered 640 HLA-typed donors contained about 290 gigabases of sequencing data and 80 million or so unique TCR sequences. Of the 398 genotyped donors, about 84% fell in the genetic ancestry cluster associated with self-reported Caucasian donors. The aim of the study was to test whether cataloging public T cell receptors could identify signatures of past pathogen exposure. The study profiled the T cell repertoires of about 720 subjects by immunosequencing and related them to cytomegalovirus serostatus. A separate validation cohort of over 95 different subjects was used in addition to the 666-subject first cohort. To predict cytomegalovirus infection status, the study combined high-throughput TCR immunosequencing, statistical association of individual TCRs with disease status, and machine learning. A later analysis re-examined previously published TCR beta repertoires from more than 600 donors and added high-resolution HLA genotyping to investigate patterns of TCR occurrence. In the later analysis, no new phenotypic data were used to find candidate immune exposures; instead, reliance was placed on TCR beta sequences and their occurrence across donors. An earlier analysis of more than 450 of the donors used high-throughput TCR beta sequencing to judge whether each TCR beta V gene segment behaved as functional or pseudogenic. Donor age, sex, ethnicity and CMV serostatus were compiled together with the repertoire data. A later genetic analysis used genome-wide SNP genotypes for about 65% of the roughly 700 donors, treating that subset as a discovery cohort. Every discovery cohort repertoire had been produced on one sequencing platform. Both class I and class II loci were covered by HLA typing, at four-digit resolution. The number of typed donors differed by locus: about 629-630 for A, B, C, DRB1 and DQB1; 500 to 550 for DQA1; roughly 600 for DPA1; and about 470 for DPB1. Roughly five DR-DQ haplotypes were handled as single units for association and clustering because linkage in the cohort was strong. On average, roughly 200,000 unique TCR beta nucleotide sequences were sequenced per donor among 398 genotyped donors of the cohort, with 15% to 20% of those sequences being non-productive.

Library preparation employed the immunoSEQ multiplex PCR assay. A mixture of 60 forward primers for TCR Vbeta segments and 13 reverse primers for TCR Jbeta segments was used in the multiplex PCR. A multiplex PCR assay on genomic DNA amplified the CDR3 region of rearranged TCR beta genes. On the Illumina HiSeq System, the amplified TCR beta libraries were sequenced as 87-base-pair reads. Regarding the original processing steps: Across the roughly 600 repertoires, a later analysis counted 60 million to 90 million unique TCR beta chains, approximately 10 million of which were shared by at least two donors. Raw reads were error-corrected and collapsed into unique sequences by a nearest-neighbor algorithm in which closely related sequences were merged to remove PCR and sequencing errors. V, D and J gene segments were assigned by aligning CDR3 sequences to IMGT reference sequences. Each retained sequence needed at least a six-nucleotide match to both a V gene segment and a J gene segment. Rearrangements were classified as productive when the CDR3 lacked stop codons and remained in frame with V and J, and all other rearrangements were classified as non-productive. Following IMGT convention, CDR3 was defined as the stretch from the second conserved V-encoded cysteine to the conserved J-encoded phenylalanine. Sequences without an unambiguous match to a single V gene segment were excluded from the earlier analysis of approximately 600 of the donors. An earlier analysis of 587 of the donors classified V segments as functional when productive rearrangements were above 56.7% and as segregating when the standard deviation between donors was above 5%. To diagnose cytomegalovirus status from the catalog of TCR beta chain sequences, a statistical classification framework was built. In a later analysis, V and J genes were assigned by comparing TCR nucleotide sequences against IMGT/GENE-DB human TR gene sequences. In a later analysis, CDR3 sequences and most-parsimonious VDJ recombination scenarios were assigned using the TCRdist pipeline. A later analysis defined each TCR beta chain by its CDR3 amino acid sequence plus V-gene family, and excluded reads lacking a unique V-gene family. As a way to deal with suspected cross-contamination and a sequencing artifact, a later analysis dropped roughly 600 nucleotide sequences that were highly shared and had low generation probability. For each public chain, a later analysis derived a clonal expansion index from normalized ranks of inferred template counts within each repertoire. In a later analysis, generation probabilities were computed with a VDJ recombination model fitted to out-of-frame rearrangements, and the resulting probabilities were checked against IGoR. Hypergeometric tests were used in a later analysis to score TCR-TCR, TCR-HLA and TCR-CMV co-occurrence, with a repertoire-size bias correction applied to the TCR pairs. A later analysis estimated false discovery rates by permuting HLA or CMV assignments 20 times. In a later analysis, co-occurring TCRs were grouped using DBSCAN, with TCRdist sequence similarity added in when clustering inside HLA-allele-positive subsets. Co-occurrence clustering excluded repertoires with fewer than 30,000 or more than 120,000 public chains, plus five with anomalous nucleotide sharing. TCRdb's version of the immuneACCESS table is confined to in-frame rearrangements and falls short of the full clone set. An unresolved V gene accounts for under half of the shortfall where checked; the remainder is of unknown origin. The DNA gave D and trimming, while V, J and clone size come from that table. The sample data list about 160,000 clones, and 80% of these were observed just once. The ten largest clones take up 8.5% to 10% of the sample.

Paper-wide results and their limitations: According to a later analysis, TCR association rates differed among HLA loci, with DRB1 alleles showing the most associated TCRs and HLA-C alleles showing the fewest. In vitro tests confirmed that three of the cytomegalovirus-associated TCR beta chains recognize cytomegalovirus antigens. The only immune exposure information available for the cohort was CMV serostatus. According to the authors, the approach could potentially be generalized to other disease states and immunological phenotypes. According to a later analysis, parvovirus B19, influenza, CMV and Epstein-Barr virus appeared linked to several top co-occurrence clusters. Most TCR sequences were seen in very few donors, while some public TCRs were found in many individuals. In the study, roughly 160 TCR beta chains were listed as associated with cytomegalovirus. The cohort was sequenced for TCR beta chains only, and without alpha or paired-chain data the features that could be detected were limited. Specific HLA alleles were associated with over 15,000 TCR beta sequences at a false discovery rate of 0.05 in a later analysis. A later analysis found that most CMV-associated TCR beta chains appeared HLA-restricted, with HLA associations seemingly driven largely by CMV exposure. A further reported finding was that TCR beta sequences accurately predicted the HLA-A and HLA-B alleles for most subjects in the first cohort. HLA typing was unavailable for some donors at each locus, so association tests used only the typed subset. In an earlier analysis of about 550 of the donors, most TCR beta V segments were observed in productive rearrangements about 90% or about 30% of the time, broadly matching IMGT annotations. Compared with the roughly 710-donor mean, donors in an Asian-associated ancestry cluster had fewer N-insertions in productive TCRs, according to a later genetic analysis. The classifier was reported to diagnose cytomegalovirus status with high specificity and sensitivity in both the original cohort and the validation cohort. Because counts were too low, some 17 rarely observed V segments, including chromosome 9 orphons, were left out of the earlier analysis of some 640 of the donors. A cluster of highly shared sequence variants was judged likely to represent a technical artifact of the sequencing pipeline. Linkage disequilibrium might explain the correlated functional status among segregating V segments, but an unknown experimental factor could not be excluded. Sequencing depth was assumed to be roughly uniform across donors in the presence/absence analyses, though that assumption may not hold. A later analysis found that HLA-associated TCR beta chains were more clonally expanded and had lower generation probabilities than equally common non-associated chains. V-gene and J-gene trimming of TCR beta chains was associated with a missense DCLRE1C variant in a later genetic analysis, and the association was replicated in an independent cohort. When HLA alleles, especially DR and DQ, strongly co-occurred, TCR associations were difficult to assign to individual alleles.

The cohort comprised fewer than 700 healthy bone marrow donors. At the time of sampling, every cohort member was nominally healthy, though immune exposures that went unrecorded were likely present. The donor was CMV seropositive and belonged to the group of more than 250 seropositive cohort members. A peripheral blood sample was provided by each donor, and peripheral blood mononuclear cells were used for TCR beta sequencing. Genomic DNA extraction from the blood cell samples was performed with the Qiagen DNeasy Blood Extraction Kit. For this clone: The specificity of this receptor is unknown. No qualities accompany the bases; no much larger clone lies one base away.

Material: PBMCs. The source is a man aged 18 to 35 in good health and CMV-seropositive.

The CDR3 region: CASSFGQGSGYTF. The nucleotide sequence is TGTGCCAGCAGCTTCGGACAGGGTTCCGGCTACACCTTC. The receptor chain draws on TRBV7-8 and TRBJ1-2; 8 middle bases align to TRBD1. V and J are trimmed by 3 bases and 8 bases, and the gene matches miss 5 bases of the junction. The CDR1 and CDR2 encoded by the germline V gene are SGHVS and FQNEAQ. Its CDR3 holds 13 amino acids, cysteine through phenylalanine. Only the CDR3 portion is preserved as DNA: 39 bases, with reading frame beginning at the first base.